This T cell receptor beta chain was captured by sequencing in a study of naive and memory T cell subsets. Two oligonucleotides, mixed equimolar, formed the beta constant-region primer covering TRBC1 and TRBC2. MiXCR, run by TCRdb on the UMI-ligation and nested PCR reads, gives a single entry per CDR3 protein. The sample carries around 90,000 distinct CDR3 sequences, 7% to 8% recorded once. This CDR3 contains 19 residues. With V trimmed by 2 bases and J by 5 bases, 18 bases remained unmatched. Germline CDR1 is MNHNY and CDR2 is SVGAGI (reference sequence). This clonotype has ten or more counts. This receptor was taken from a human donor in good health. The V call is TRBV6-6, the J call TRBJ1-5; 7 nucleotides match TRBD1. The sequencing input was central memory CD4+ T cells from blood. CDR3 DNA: TGTGCCAGCAGTTACGACCGAAACAGGGGAGGGGTACAAGATCAGCCCCAGCATTTT. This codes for CASSYDRNRGGVQDQPQHF.